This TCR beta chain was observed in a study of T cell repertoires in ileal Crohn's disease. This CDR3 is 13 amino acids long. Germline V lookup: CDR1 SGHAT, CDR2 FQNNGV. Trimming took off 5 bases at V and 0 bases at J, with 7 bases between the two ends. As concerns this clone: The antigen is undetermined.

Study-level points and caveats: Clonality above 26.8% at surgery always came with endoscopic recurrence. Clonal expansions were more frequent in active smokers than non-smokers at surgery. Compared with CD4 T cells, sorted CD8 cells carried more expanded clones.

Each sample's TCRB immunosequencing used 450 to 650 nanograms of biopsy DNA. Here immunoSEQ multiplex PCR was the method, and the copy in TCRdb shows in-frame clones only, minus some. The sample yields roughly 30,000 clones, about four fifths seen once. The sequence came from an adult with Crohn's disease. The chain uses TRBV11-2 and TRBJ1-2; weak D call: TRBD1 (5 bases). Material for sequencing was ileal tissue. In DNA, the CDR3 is TGTGCCAGCAGCCAGACAGCTAACTATGGCTACACCTTC. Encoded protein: CASSQTANYGYTF.